Listed below are T cell receptor beta chains from one sample, sequenced in a study of T cells in Graves' hyperthyroidism and ophthalmopathy. One entry per CDR3 protein, called by TCRdb with MiXCR from the multiplex PCR reads. The sample lists some 270,000 distinct CDR3 sequences; roughly 13% were seen once. Sequenced: blood. The source is a woman in her twenties or thirties with Graves' hyperthyroidism that later progressed to Graves' ophthalmopathy. The conserved cysteine and the conserved F or W are not part of the CDR3 here. Each record gives: V gene, D gene, CDR3 protein. The D gene is left open where the match is weak.

>TRBV28|NA
ASSFLGPKNIQY
>TRBV5-1|NA
ASSLAPGYNEQF
>TRBV6-2/TRBV6-3|NA
ASSYSQANYGYT
>TRBV7-3|NA
ASSLTGGYQSPNEQF
>TRBV7-2|TRBD2
ASSLKAGVESGANVLT
>TRBV19|TRBD2
ASSGLAGTGELF
>TRBV14|TRBD1
ASSPPGQYNEKLF
>TRBV27|NA
ASGPEQY
>TRBV11-2|NA
ASSLDLRTPYNEQF
>TRBV10-3|NA
AIGSSNLTDTQY
>TRBV7-2|NA
ASSLAGLPYSTDTQY
>TRBV6-1|NA
ASSSGTGPGEQY
>TRBV6-2/TRBV6-3|NA
ASSYYRETQY
>TRBV5-5|NA
ASSLITGTYEQY
>TRBV28|NA
ASSSLWAEQY
>TRBV27|NA
ASSLSNQNIQY
>TRBV28|NA
ASSLRDLDIQY
>TRBV10-3|NA
AISETENTEAF
>TRBV6-1|NA
ASSPWADTGTGELF
>TRBV18|NA
ASSPVGSRYGTEAF
>TRBV9|NA
ASSVAGTDNEKLF
>TRBV29-1|NA
SVEDGLRSVNEQF
>TRBV6-1|TRBD2
ASSASGSGYNEQF
>TRBV12-3/TRBV12-4|NA
ASSLRVYGYT
>TRBV2|NA
ASHLDPQGGDGLVSYEQY
>TRBV3-1|TRBD2
ASSQEGLAGGPMRTDTQY
>TRBV30|TRBD1
AWSVKGQGTPSNQPQH
>TRBV9|TRBD2
ASSAGGLADNEQF
>TRBV2|NA
ASSEEGGQPQH
>TRBV6-5|NA
ASSSYRSSSYEQY
>TRBV20-1|TRBD2
SAAGLAGPTDTQY